This T cell receptor beta chain was identified in a study of shared clonotypes between healthy human individuals. Whole-study results and caveats: Exclusively blood specimens were collected; tissue repertoires likely differ.

The protocol was immunoSEQ multiplex PCR, while the TCRdb copy is restricted to in-frame clones and leaves out a portion. The sample holds about 480,000 clones, around 74% seen once. A note on this clone: Its antigen is unidentified. A read error may explain this, as a much larger clone is one base away.

Sequenced sample: PBMCs. The clonotype originates from a woman aged 40 to 55 in good health. Some clones in this sample may be carry-over from other donors' samples.

CDR3 DNA sequence: TGCGCCAGCAGCGGGACTAGCGGGAGTCGCGAGCAGTACTTC. Its protein product is CASSGTSGSREQYF. This chain joins TRBV5-1 and TRBJ2-5; 14 bases map to TRBD2. The J call could be wrong; TRBJ2-7 is a better fit for the DNA end. Germline V gene data show CDR1 as SGHRS and CDR2 as YFSETQ. The CDR3 is 14 residues long.